The 27 T cell receptor beta chains presented below share a single source sample, sequenced in a study of identical twins. MiXCR, run by TCRdb on the 5' RACE reads, gives a single entry per CDR3 protein. The sample lists roughly 630,000 distinct CDR3 sequences; roughly 7.1% were seen once. This same sample was also part of a study on yellow fever vaccine responses in identical twins.

The sample comprised PBMCs. These receptors originate from a woman aged 18-29 years in good health.

This chain links TRBV6-1 with TRBJ2-3; perhaps TRBD1 as D (6 bases). Per the germline V gene, CDR1 is MNHNS and CDR2 is SASEGT. The V end lost 7 bases, the J end lost 0 bases, and 17 bases lay between the germline ends. CDR3 size: 16 residues. CDR3 protein: CASNLAGTYSTDTQYF. The CDR3 region has the DNA TGTGCCAGCAATCTAGCCGGGACATACAGCACAGATACGCAGTATTTT.

This rearrangement joins TRBV20-1 to TRBJ2-5; D gene uncertain. The germline CDR1 and CDR2 sequences are DFQATT and SNEGSKA (reference sequence). V lost 2 bases and J lost 5, with 9 bases in between. This CDR3 is built from 12 residues. CDR3 loop: CSARIGKETQYF. The CDR3 region has the DNA TGCAGTGCTAGAATTGGGAAGGAGACCCAGTACTTC.

This clonotype showed up just a few times. The rearrangement joins TRBV7-9 to TRBJ2-5, with 10 bases matching TRBD1. Per germline, CDR1 SEHNR and CDR2 FQNEAQ (reference sequence). The trim removed 4 bases at V and 2 bases at J, leaving 7 bases unmatched. The CDR3 length is 16 residues. The CDR3 sequence is CASSSSGQGEQETQYF. The CDR3, as DNA: TGTGCCAGCAGCTCAAGCGGACAGGGGGAACAAGAGACCCAGTACTTC.

This clonotype appeared a few times. The rearrangement links TRBV12-3 or TRBV12-4 to TRBJ2-1, with D possibly matching TRBD1 (6 bases). The germline V and J ends were trimmed by 7 bases and 12 bases, with 19 bases remaining between them. The CDR3 length is 13 residues. CDR3 nucleotides: TGTGCCAGCACCCCACAGGGTCCCCGTGTGCAGTTCTTC. Its protein product is CASTPQGPRVQFF.

This clonotype was picked up a small number of times. The V call is TRBV3-1, the J call TRBJ1-1; D call uncertain. Germline values: CDR1 LGHDT, CDR2 YNNKEL (reference sequence). V lost 0 bases, J lost 1 base, and 9 bases lay in between. This CDR3 contains 15 residues. The CDR3 DNA reads as TGTGCCAGCAGCCAAGAATCCACTCGGAACACTGAAGCTTTCTTT. It codes for CASSQESTRNTEAFF.

The chain links TRBV20-1 to TRBJ2-5; the match to TRBD2 covers 13 bases. The CDR3 sequence is 17 residues long. CDR1 and CDR2 (germline): DFQATT, SNEGSKA (reference sequence). V was clipped by 3 bases and J by 4 bases; unmatched bases: 11. CDR3 amino acids: CSARVLAGGPGGETQYF. DNA for the CDR3: TGCAGTGCTAGGGTACTAGCGGGAGGGCCTGGAGGAGAGACCCAGTACTTC.

This chain joins TRBV5-1 and TRBJ2-7, with D tentatively TRBD1 (6 bases). CDR3 length: 14 amino acids. The germline V gene has CDR1 SGHRS and CDR2 YFSETQ. Trimming took off 5 bases at V and 6 bases at J, with 18 bases between the two ends. In DNA form, the CDR3 reads TGCGCCAGCAGGCCTCGGACAGCCTACGGCGAGCAGTACTTC. Translation: CASRPRTAYGEQYF.

In its sample, this clonotype was seen many times. This chain links TRBV15 with TRBJ2-5; D is ambiguous. Germline V lookup: CDR1 LNHNV, CDR2 YYDKDF (reference sequence). V lost 4 bases, J lost 2 bases, and 11 bases lay in between. This CDR3 has 14 amino acids. This chain's CDR3 is CATSIRGGQETQYF. CDR3 nucleotides: TGTGCCACCAGCATAAGAGGCGGTCAAGAGACCCAGTACTTC. Supplemented by reference TRBV15 and TRBJ2-5, the full variable domain reads DAMVIQNPRYQVTQFGKPVTLSCSQTLNHNVMYWYQQKSSQAPKLLFHYYDKDFNNEADTPDNFQSRRPNTSFCFLDIRSPGLGDTAMYLCATSIRGGQETQYFGPGTRLLVL.

The chain has TRBV2 and TRBJ1-1; 7 nucleotides match TRBD1. The V gene end was trimmed by 5 bases and the J gene end by 4 bases; junction bases not matched to a gene: 7. The CDR3 runs to 14 residues. Germline CDR1 and CDR2: SNHLY and FYNNEI. This CDR3 reads CASSRAGGGTEAFF. CDR3 nucleotides: TGTGCCAGCAGTAGGGCAGGGGGGGGCACTGAAGCTTTCTTT. Combining the CDR3 with reference TRBV2 and TRBJ1-1 gives the whole variable domain EPEVTQTPSHQVTQMGQEVILRCVPISNHLYFYWYRQILGQKVEFLVSFYNNEISEKSEIFDDQFSVERPDGSNFTLKIRSTKLEDSAMYFCASSRAGGGTEAFFGQGTRLTVV.

This clonotype was counted many times. The chain is built from TRBV28 and TRBJ2-3, with a possible D match to TRBD1 (5 bases). V was cut by 5 bases and J by 1 base, with 7 bases left in between. CDR1 and CDR2 (germline): MDHEN, SYDVKM. The CDR3 loop spans 13 amino acids. CDR3 nucleotide sequence: TGTGCCAGCAGTAGCAGGGGCACAGATACGCAGTATTTT. Its protein is CASSSRGTDTQYF.

V and J are TRBV5-1 and TRBJ2-3; TRBD2 is a possible D gene (6 bases). V was clipped by 1 base and J by 0 bases, with 12 bases between them. This CDR3 region has 16 residues. The germline CDR1 and CDR2 sequences are SGHRS and YFSETQ. CDR3 in DNA: TGCGCCAGCAGCTTGTTCGGCGGGGCTAGCACAGATACGCAGTATTTT. It codes for CASSLFGGASTDTQYF.

This chain connects TRBV6-1 to TRBJ2-2; tentatively, D is TRBD1 or TRBD2 (5 bases each). CDR3 size: 16 residues. The germline gives CDR1 MNHNS, CDR2 SASEGT. The V end was cut by 6 bases, the J end by 1 base, with 15 bases between. CDR3 DNA sequence: TGTGCCAGCAGACCGACCGGGGCCTGGAACACCGGGGAGCTGTTTTTT. It specifies CASRPTGAWNTGELFF.

Remarks on this clonotype: A much larger clonotype is one base distant, so this may be a read error. The V gene is TRBV20-1, the J gene TRBJ2-1, with 9 bases matching TRBD1. Per germline, CDR1 DFQATT and CDR2 SNEGSKA (reference sequence). This CDR3 spans 18 amino acids. The CDR3 sequence is CSARDKTGGGFSYNQQFF. The CDR3 DNA sequence: TGCAGTGCTAGAGATAAAACAGGGGGCGGGTTTTCCTACAATCAGCAGTTCTTC.

This clonotype was observed many times. This CDR3 reads CSGSGPQETQYF. In DNA form, the CDR3 reads TGCAGTGGTAGCGGGCCTCAAGAGACCCAGTACTTC. The rearrangement links TRBV20-1 to TRBJ2-5, with 7 nucleotides matching TRBD2. Germline V lookup: CDR1 DFQATT, CDR2 SNEGSKA (reference sequence). Trimming removed 7 bases from V and 2 bases from J; junction bases left unmatched: 4. The CDR3 contains 12 residues.

Ten or more counts support this clonotype. V is TRBV28 and J is TRBJ2-1; TRBD2 aligns across 13 bases. Per the germline V gene, CDR1 is MDHEN and CDR2 is SYDVKM. There are 18 residues in the CDR3. The V gene end was trimmed by 5 bases and the J gene end by 8 bases; junction bases not matched to a gene: 15. The DNA for the CDR3 is TGTGCCAGCAGTCCGCACCCCCTTACTAGCGGGAGGGCTGATGAGCAGTTCTTC. Protein sequence: CASSPHPLTSGRADEQFF.

This clonotype was detected ten times or more. The chain recombines TRBV29-1 with TRBJ1-2, with 7 bases matching TRBD1. The CDR3 is 12 amino acids. V shed 6 bases and J 3 bases; nucleotides not matched to a gene: 4. The germline V gene encodes CDR1 SQVTM and CDR2 ANQGSEA. The CDR3 bases are TGCAGCGTCGCAGGGGGGGACTATGGCTACACCTTC. This gives the protein CSVAGGDYGYTF.

The genes are TRBV3-1 and TRBJ1-1, with TRBD1 matching 8 bases. This CDR3 has 14 residues. Germline CDR1 is LGHDT and CDR2 is YNNKEL (reference sequence). V shed 3 bases, J shed 5 bases, and the junction held 5 bases outside the gene matches. The CDR3 DNA reads as TGTGCCAGCAGCCATACAGGGGGTGGTACTGAAGCTTTCTTT. This translates into CASSHTGGGTEAFF.

The genes are TRBV20-1 and TRBJ2-1; D is possibly TRBD2 (5 bases). The CDR3 contains 15 residues. V shed 5 bases and J shed 2 bases, with 16 bases lying between them. CDR1 and CDR2 (germline): DFQATT, SNEGSKA (reference sequence). DNA of the CDR3: TGCAGTGCTCTTCCTAAAGCCGGGACCTACAATGAGCAGTTCTTC. Translation: CSALPKAGTYNEQFF.

This clonotype was seen many times. The chain couples TRBV2 to TRBJ2-1, with 7 bases fitting TRBD2. The CDR3 length is 15 residues. Trimming cost V 1 base and J 5 bases; bases outside gene matches: 5. Germline CDR1 and CDR2: SNHLY and FYNNEI. Written as DNA, the CDR3 is TGTGCCAGCAGTGAAGGGCGGGAGAGAGACAATGAGCAGTTCTTC. Translating gives CASSEGRERDNEQFF.

This clonotype was observed at least ten times. The chain has TRBV6-1 and TRBJ2-3; the match to TRBD2 covers 9 bases. Germline values: CDR1 MNHNS, CDR2 SASEGT. This CDR3 contains 16 residues. Unmatched junction bases numbered 9, after V lost 6 bases and J lost 2 bases. CDR3 in amino acids: CASRHGLAQATDTQYF. The CDR3 DNA follows: TGTGCCAGCAGACACGGACTAGCGCAGGCCACAGATACGCAGTATTTT.

This clonotype was seen only a few times. The chain recombines TRBV12-3 or TRBV12-4 with TRBJ1-2, with 9 bases lining up with TRBD1. This CDR3 region has 15 residues. V shed 3 bases and J 3 bases; nucleotides not matched to a gene: 5. The CDR3 coding sequence is TGTGCCAGCAGTTTTTTCCGGGACAGGGACTATGGCTACACCTTC. It encodes CASSFFRDRDYGYTF.

This clonotype was observed a single time. One end of the junction does not line up with germline, which may come from a read error. V is TRBV5-1 and J is TRBJ2-3; 7 bases agree with TRBD2. The CDR3 runs to 14 residues. Germline assignment: CDR1 SGHRS and CDR2 YFSETQ. The DNA for the CDR3 is TGCACCAGCAGCCTAGCGGCGATCACAGATACGCAGTATTTT. Translation: CTSSLAAITDTQYF.

This clonotype was counted many times. The rearrangement uses TRBV29-1 and TRBJ2-1; 7 positions match TRBD2. Germline trimming cut 6 bases from V and 0 bases from J; bases unmatched to any gene: 5. Germline values: CDR1 SQVTM, CDR2 ANQGSEA. The CDR3 has 14 amino acids. CDR3 coding DNA: TGCAGCGTCCCCAGCGGGGTCTCCTACAATGAGCAGTTCTTC. This translates into CSVPSGVSYNEQFF.

This clonotype was counted many times. V usage is TRBV20-1 and J usage is TRBJ2-1; no firm D call. The CDR3 is made up of 18 amino acids. Germline lookup yields CDR1 DFQATT and CDR2 SNEGSKA (reference sequence). V was clipped by 2 bases and J by 0 bases, with 20 bases between them. The CDR3 protein is CSARPSEFAVCSYNEQFF. The DNA of the CDR3 is TGCAGTGCTAGACCCTCGGAGTTCGCGGTCTGCTCCTACAATGAGCAGTTCTTC.

The chain is built from TRBV7-6 and TRBJ2-2, with 8 bases lining up with TRBD2. Germline CDR1 is SGHVS and CDR2 is FNYEAQ. This CDR3 has 15 amino acids. V lost 5 bases to trimming and J lost 7 bases; unmatched junction nucleotides: 9. The CDR3 DNA follows: TGTGCCAGCAGCCCCGTTAGCGGGAATGGCGGGGAGCTGTTTTTT. Protein sequence: CASSPVSGNGGELFF. The complete variable domain, with remaining parts taken from reference TRBV7-6 and TRBJ2-2, reads GAGVSQSPRYKVTKRGQDVALRCDPISGHVSLYWYRQALGQGPEFLTYFNYEAQQDKSGLPNDRFSAERPEGSISTLTIQRTEQRDSAMYRCASSPVSGNGGELFFGEGSRLTVL.

This clonotype was observed once. The chain couples TRBV7-9 to TRBJ2-2; 11 nucleotides line up with TRBD2. Germline V CDR1 and CDR2: SEHNR, FQNEAQ (reference sequence). This CDR3 has 15 amino acids. Trimming at V came to 8 bases and at J to 5 bases, leaving 7 bases not matched to a gene. Here the CDR3 DNA reads TGTGCCAGCGGCCTAGCGGGAGGAGGAACCGGGGAGCTGTTTTTT. It specifies CASGLAGGGTGELFF.

DNA for the CDR3: TGTGCCAGCAGTTACTCTCGCAGGGGGCTCACCGGGGAGCTGTTTTTT. Translation gives CASSYSRRGLTGELFF. V and J are TRBV6-5 and TRBJ2-2; 8 bases align to TRBD1. This CDR3 contains 16 residues. Germline CDR1 MNHEY, CDR2 SVGAGI. After removal of 0 bases from V and 4 bases from J, the junction contained 4 bases not matched to a gene.